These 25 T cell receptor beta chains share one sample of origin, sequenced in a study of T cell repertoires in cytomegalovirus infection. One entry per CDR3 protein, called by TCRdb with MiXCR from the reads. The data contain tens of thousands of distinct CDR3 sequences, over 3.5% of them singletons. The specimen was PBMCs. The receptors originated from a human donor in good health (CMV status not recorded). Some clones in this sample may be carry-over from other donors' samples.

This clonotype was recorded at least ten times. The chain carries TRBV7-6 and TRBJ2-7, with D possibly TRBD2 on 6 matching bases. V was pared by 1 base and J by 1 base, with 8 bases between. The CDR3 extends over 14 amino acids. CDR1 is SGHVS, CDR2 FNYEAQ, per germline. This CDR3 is CASSLDGTSYEQYF. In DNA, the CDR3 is TGTGCCAGCAGCTTAGACGGGACTTCCTACGAGCAGTACTTC.

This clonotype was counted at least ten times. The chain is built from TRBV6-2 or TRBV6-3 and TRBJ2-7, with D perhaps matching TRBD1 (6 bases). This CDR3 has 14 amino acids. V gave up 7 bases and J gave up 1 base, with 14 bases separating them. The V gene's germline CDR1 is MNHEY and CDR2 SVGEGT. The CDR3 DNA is TGTGCCAGCACCTACGAACAGGGATCCTACGAGCAGTACTTC. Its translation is CASTYEQGSYEQYF.

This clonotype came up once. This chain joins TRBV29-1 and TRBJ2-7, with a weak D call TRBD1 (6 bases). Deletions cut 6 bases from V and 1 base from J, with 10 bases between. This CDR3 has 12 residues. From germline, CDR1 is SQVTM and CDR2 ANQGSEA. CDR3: CSVGQSSYEQYF. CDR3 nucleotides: TGCAGCGTAGGACAGTCATCCTACGAGCAGTACTTC.

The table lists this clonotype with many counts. The DNA of the CDR3 is TGTGCCAGCAGCTCCGACAGGGGTTCTCGTGGCTACACCTTC. Residues: CASSSDRGSRGYTF. The chain recombines TRBV7-2 with TRBJ1-2; TRBD1 agrees at 8 bases. In germline, CDR1 is SGHTA, CDR2 FQGNSA. V gave up 4 bases and J gave up 7 bases; unmatched junction bases: 8. The length of the CDR3 is 14 residues.

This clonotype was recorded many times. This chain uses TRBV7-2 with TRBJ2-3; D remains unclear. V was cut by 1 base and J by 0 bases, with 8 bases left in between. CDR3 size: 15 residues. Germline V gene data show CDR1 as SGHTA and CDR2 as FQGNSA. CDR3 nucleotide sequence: TGTGCCAGCAGCTTAGTCGGGCCTAGCACAGATACGCAGTATTTT. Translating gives CASSLVGPSTDTQYF.

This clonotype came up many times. CDR3 region: CASSMTPGTTNEKLFF. CDR3 nucleotide sequence: TGTGCCAGCAGTATGACCCCAGGAACAACTAATGAAAAACTGTTTTTT. This chain joins TRBV28 and TRBJ1-4; D is unclear. The CDR3 totals 16 residues. From germline, CDR1 is MDHEN and CDR2 SYDVKM. The germline V and J ends were trimmed by 5 bases and 0 bases, with 13 bases remaining between them.

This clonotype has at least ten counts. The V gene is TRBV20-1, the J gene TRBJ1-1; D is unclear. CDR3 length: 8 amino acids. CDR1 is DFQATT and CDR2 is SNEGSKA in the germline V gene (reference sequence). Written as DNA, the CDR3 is TGCAGCGTCCCGTGGGCTTTCTTT. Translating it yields CSVPWAFF.

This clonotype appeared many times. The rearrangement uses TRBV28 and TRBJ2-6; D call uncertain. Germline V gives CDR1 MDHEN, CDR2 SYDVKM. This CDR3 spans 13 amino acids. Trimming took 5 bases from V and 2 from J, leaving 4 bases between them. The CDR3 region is CASSSTGANVLTF. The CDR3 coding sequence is TGTGCCAGCAGTAGTACTGGGGCCAACGTCCTGACTTTC. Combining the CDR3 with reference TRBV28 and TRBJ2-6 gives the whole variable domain DVKVTQSSRYLVKRTGEKVFLECVQDMDHENMFWYRQDPGLGLRLIYFSYDVKMKEKGDIPEGYSVSREKKERFSLILESASTNQTSMYLCASSSTGANVLTFGAGSRLTVL.

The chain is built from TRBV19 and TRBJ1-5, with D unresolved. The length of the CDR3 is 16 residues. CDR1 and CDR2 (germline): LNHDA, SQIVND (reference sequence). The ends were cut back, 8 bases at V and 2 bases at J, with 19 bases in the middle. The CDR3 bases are TGTGCCAGTCAGATCCTCGGACCGTCGGGCAATCAGCCCCAGCATTTT. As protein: CASQILGPSGNQPQHF.

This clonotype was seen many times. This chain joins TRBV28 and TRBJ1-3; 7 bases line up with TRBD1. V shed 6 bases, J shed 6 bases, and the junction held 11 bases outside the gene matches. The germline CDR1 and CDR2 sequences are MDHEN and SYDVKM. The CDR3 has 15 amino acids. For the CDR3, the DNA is TGTGCCAGCAGCTCCCCCAGGGGGTTGGAAAACACCATATATTTT. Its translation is CASSSPRGLENTIYF.

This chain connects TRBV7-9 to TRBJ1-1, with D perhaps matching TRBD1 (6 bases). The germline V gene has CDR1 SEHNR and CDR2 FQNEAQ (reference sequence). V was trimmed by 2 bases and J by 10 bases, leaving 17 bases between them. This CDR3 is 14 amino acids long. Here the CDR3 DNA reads TGTGCCAGCAGCTTATCGGGGGGCATGTTGGGAGCTTTCTTT. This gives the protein CASSLSGGMLGAFF.

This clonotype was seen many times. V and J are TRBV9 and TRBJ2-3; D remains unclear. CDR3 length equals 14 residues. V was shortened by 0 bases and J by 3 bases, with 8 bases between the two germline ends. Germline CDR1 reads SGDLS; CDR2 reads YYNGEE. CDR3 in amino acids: CASSVDAMTDTQYF. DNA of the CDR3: TGTGCCAGCAGCGTAGACGCCATGACAGATACGCAGTATTTT.

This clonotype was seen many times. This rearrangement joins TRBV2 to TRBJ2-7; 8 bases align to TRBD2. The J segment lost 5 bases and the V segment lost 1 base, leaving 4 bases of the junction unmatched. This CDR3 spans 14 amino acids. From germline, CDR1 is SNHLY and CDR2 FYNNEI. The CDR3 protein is CASSEDFSGNEQYF. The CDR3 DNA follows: TGTGCCAGCAGTGAAGACTTTAGCGGGAACGAGCAGTACTTC.

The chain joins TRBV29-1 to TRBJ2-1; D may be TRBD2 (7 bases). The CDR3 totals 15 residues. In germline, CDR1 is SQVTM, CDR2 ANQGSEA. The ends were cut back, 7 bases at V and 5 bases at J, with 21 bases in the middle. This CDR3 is CSGGGGGGGNNEQFF. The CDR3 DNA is TGCAGCGGGGGGGGGGGGGGCGGGGGCAACAATGAGCAGTTCTTC.

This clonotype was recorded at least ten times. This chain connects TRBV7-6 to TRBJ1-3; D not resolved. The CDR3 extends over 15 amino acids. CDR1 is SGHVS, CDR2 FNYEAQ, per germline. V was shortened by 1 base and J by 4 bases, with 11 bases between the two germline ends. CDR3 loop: CASSLGTLSGNTIYF. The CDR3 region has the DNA TGTGCCAGCAGCTTAGGGACTTTGTCAGGAAACACCATATATTTT.

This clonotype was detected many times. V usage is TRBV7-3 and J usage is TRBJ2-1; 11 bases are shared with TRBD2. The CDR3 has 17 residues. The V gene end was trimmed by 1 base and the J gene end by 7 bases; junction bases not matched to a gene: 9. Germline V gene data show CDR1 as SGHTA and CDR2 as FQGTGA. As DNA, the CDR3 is TGTGCCAGCAGCTTAATACCTCGCTCTAGCGGGAGGAATGAGCAGTTCTTC. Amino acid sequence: CASSLIPRSSGRNEQFF.

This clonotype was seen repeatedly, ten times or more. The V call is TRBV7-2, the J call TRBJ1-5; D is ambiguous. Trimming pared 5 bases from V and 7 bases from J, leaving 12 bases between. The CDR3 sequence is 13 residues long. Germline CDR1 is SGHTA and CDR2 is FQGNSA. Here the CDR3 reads CASSPSDGQPQHF. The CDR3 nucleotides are TGTGCCAGCAGCCCAAGTGATGGCCAGCCCCAGCATTTT.

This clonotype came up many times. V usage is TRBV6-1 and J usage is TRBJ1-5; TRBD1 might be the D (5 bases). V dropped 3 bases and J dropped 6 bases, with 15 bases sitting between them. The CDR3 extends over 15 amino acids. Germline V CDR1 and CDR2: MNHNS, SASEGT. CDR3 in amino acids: CASSDGTRVGQPQHF. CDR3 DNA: TGTGCCAGCAGTGACGGGACCCGGGTGGGTCAGCCCCAGCATTTT.

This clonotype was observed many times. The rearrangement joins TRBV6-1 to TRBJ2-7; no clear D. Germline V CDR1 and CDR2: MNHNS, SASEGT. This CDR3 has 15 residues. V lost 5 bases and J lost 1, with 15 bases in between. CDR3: CASSSLGRMSYEQYF. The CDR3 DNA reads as TGTGCCAGCAGTTCGCTAGGCAGGATGTCCTACGAGCAGTACTTC.

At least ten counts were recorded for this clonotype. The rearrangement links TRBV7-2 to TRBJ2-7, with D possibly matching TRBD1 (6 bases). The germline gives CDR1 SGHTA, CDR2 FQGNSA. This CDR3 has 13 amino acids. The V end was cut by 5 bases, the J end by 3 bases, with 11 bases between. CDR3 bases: TGTGCCAGCAGCAACCGGGACAACTACGAGCAGTACTTC. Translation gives CASSNRDNYEQYF.

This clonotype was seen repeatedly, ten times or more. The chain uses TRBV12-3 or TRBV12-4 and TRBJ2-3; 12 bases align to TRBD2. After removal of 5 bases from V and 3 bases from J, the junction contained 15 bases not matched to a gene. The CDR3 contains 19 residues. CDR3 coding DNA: TGTGCCAGCAGTCTACGAGGGACTAGCGGGTGGAGCACTACAGATACGCAGTATTTT. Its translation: CASSLRGTSGWSTTDTQYF.

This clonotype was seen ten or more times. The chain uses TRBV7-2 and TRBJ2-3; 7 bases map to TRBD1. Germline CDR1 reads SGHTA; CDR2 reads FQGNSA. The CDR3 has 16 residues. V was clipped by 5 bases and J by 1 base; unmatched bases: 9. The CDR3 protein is CASSLTGDRRTDTQYF. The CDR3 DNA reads TGTGCCAGCAGCCTAACCGGGGACAGACGCACAGATACGCAGTATTTT.

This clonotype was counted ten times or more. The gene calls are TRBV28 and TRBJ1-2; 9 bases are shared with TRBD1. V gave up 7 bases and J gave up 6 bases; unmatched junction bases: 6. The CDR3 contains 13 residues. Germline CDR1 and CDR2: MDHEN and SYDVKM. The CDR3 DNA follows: TGTGCCAGCATTAAGGGACAGGGTCATGGCTACACCTTC. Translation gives CASIKGQGHGYTF.

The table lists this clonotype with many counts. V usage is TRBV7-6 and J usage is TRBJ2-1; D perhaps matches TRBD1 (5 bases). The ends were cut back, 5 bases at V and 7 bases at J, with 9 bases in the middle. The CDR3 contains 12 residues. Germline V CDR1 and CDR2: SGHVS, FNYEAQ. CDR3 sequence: CASSPQVNEQFF. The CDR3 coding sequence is TGTGCCAGCAGCCCACAGGTGAATGAGCAGTTCTTC.

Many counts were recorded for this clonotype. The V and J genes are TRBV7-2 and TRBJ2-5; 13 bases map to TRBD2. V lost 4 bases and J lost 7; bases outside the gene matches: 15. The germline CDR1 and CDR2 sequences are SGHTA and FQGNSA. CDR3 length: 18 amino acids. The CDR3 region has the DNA TGTGCCAGCAGCTCCGCGATACTAGCGGGAGGGCCGAGGGGGACCCAGTACTTC. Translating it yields CASSSAILAGGPRGTQYF.